This record covers a single T cell receptor beta chain. Researchers ran the PCR with 60 Vbeta and 13 Jbeta primers. Clones were read by immunoSEQ multiplex PCR, and TCRdb kept only the in-frame ones, dropping some. The sample has 150,000 to 200,000 clones, approximately 79% seen once; the top ten hold around 7%. Trimming removed 3 bases at V and 4 bases at J, with 7 bases between. This CDR3 is 13 amino acids long. The germline V gene has CDR1 MNHEY and CDR2 SMNVEV (reference sequence). This sample was taken from a study of cytomegalovirus exposure and HLA in healthy donors. Sequenced input: PBMCs. This receptor was identified in a man aged 40-55 years in good health and CMV-seropositive. This chain joins TRBV27 and TRBJ2-4, with D tentatively TRBD1 (6 bases). The CDR3 region has the DNA TGTGCCAGCAGTTTTACAGGGAAAAACATTCAGTACTTC. This codes for CASSFTGKNIQYF.